What follows are 7 T cell receptor beta chains derived from one specimen sequenced in a study of cytomegalovirus exposure and HLA in healthy donors. Both 60 Vbeta primers and 13 Jbeta primers went into the PCR. Here immunoSEQ multiplex PCR was the method, and the copy in TCRdb shows in-frame clones only, minus some. In the table there are about 270,000 clones, roughly 70% of which are singletons. Sequencing input: PBMCs. These TCRs come from a female donor in good health and CMV-seronegative.

This chain uses TRBV7-8 with TRBJ2-3, with D maybe TRBD2 (5 bases). The V gene's germline CDR1 is SGHVS and CDR2 FQNEAQ. Between the trimmed V and J ends, which lost 3 bases and 0 bases, there was a span of 10 bases. This CDR3 is 15 amino acids long. CDR3 sequence: CASSLEVASTDTQYF. In DNA, the CDR3 is TGTGCCAGCAGCTTGGAGGTAGCGAGCACAGATACGCAGTATTTT.

V is TRBV28 and J is TRBJ2-7; TRBD2 matches at 11 bases. This CDR3 is built from 14 residues. Germline CDR1 reads MDHEN; CDR2 reads SYDVKM. With 6 bases clipped from V and 3 bases from J, the junction kept 4 bases outside the gene matches. CDR3 DNA sequence: TGTGCCAGCAGACGACTAGCGGGACTCTACGAGCAGTACTTC. It translates to CASRRLAGLYEQYF. The entire variable domain, with the rest obtained from reference TRBV28 and TRBJ2-7, is as follows: DVKVTQSSRYLVKRTGEKVFLECVQDMDHENMFWYRQDPGLGLRLIYFSYDVKMKEKGDIPEGYSVSREKKERFSLILESASTNQTSMYLCASRRLAGLYEQYFGPGTRLTVT.

This chain connects TRBV21-1 to TRBJ2-3; the tabulated D call, TRBD2, remains unverified against the DNA. TRBV21-1 is termed a pseudogene. CDR3 length: 18 amino acids. For the CDR3, the DNA is TGTGCCAGCAGCACTACCCCCAGACTAGCGGGCCCCACAGATACGCAGTATTTT. Its protein is CASSTTPRLAGPTDTQYF.

This clone was seen just once. V and J are TRBV27 and TRBJ2-2; 11 bases are a match to TRBD2. Per the germline V gene, CDR1 is MNHEY and CDR2 is SMNVEV (reference sequence). CDR3 length: 18 amino acids. With V trimmed by 4 bases and J by 2 bases, 9 bases remained unmatched. CDR3: CASSSLLAGVKNTGELFF. CDR3 nucleotides: TGTGCCAGCAGTTCTCTACTAGCGGGAGTTAAAAACACCGGGGAGCTGTTTTTT.

V is TRBV10-1 and J is TRBJ2-3, with a possible D match to TRBD1 (6 bases). This CDR3 has 15 residues. Germline CDR1 reads WNHNN; CDR2 reads SYGVQD (reference sequence). The V end lost 3 bases, the J end lost 6 bases, and 16 bases lay between the germline ends. The chain's CDR3 is CASSEKVQGRDTQYF. Here the CDR3 DNA reads TGCGCCAGCAGTGAAAAGGTACAGGGAAGGGATACGCAGTATTTT.

This CDR3 reads CASSLFLAANTGELFF. DNA of the CDR3: TGTGCCAGCAGCTTATTCCTAGCGGCGAACACCGGGGAGCTGTTTTTT. V gene TRBV7-6 combines with J gene TRBJ2-2; TRBD2 agrees at 7 bases. After removal of 2 bases from V and 0 bases from J, the junction contained 3 bases not matched to a gene. The CDR3 extends over 16 amino acids. In germline, CDR1 is SGHVS, CDR2 FNYEAQ. Variable domain in full (rest from reference TRBV7-6 and TRBJ2-2): GAGVSQSPRYKVTKRGQDVALRCDPISGHVSLYWYRQALGQGPEFLTYFNYEAQQDKSGLPNDRFSAERPEGSISTLTIQRTEQRDSAMYRCASSLFLAANTGELFFGEGSRLTVL.

The chain joins TRBV21-1 to TRBJ2-7; TRBD1, the D gene given by the table, was not confirmed from the DNA. TRBV21-1 is tagged as a pseudogene. There are 20 residues in the CDR3. The DNA of the CDR3 is TGTGCCAGCAGCACCTCACGAACAGACAGGGAAGCCGTCACGAAGTACGAGCAGTACTTC. It encodes CASSTSRTDREAVTKYEQYF.